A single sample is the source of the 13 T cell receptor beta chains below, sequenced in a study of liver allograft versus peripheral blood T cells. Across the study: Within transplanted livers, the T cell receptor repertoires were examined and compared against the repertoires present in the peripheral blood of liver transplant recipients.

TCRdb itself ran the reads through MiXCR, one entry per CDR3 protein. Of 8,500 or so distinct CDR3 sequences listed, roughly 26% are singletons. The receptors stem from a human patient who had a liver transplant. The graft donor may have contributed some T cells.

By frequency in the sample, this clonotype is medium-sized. The DNA for the CDR3 is TGTGCCAGCAGTAGGACGGGCTGGGGCTACACCTTC. Its protein product is CASSRTGWGYTF. The gene calls are TRBV28 and TRBJ1-2; D is unresolved. The V gene lost 5 bases and the J gene lost 8 bases, with 12 bases spanning the gap. The germline CDR1 and CDR2 sequences are MDHEN and SYDVKM. The CDR3 spans 12 residues.

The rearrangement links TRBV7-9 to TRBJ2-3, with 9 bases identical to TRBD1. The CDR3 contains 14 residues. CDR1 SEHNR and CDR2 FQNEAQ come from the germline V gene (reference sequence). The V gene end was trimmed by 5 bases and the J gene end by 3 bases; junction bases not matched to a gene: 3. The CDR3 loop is CASSPDRGTDTQYF. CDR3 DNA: TGTGCCAGCAGCCCGGACAGGGGAACAGATACGCAGTATTTT. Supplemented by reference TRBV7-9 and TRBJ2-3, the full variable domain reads DTGVSQNPRHKITKRGQNVTFRCDPISEHNRLYWYRQTLGQGPEFLTYFQNEAQLEKSRLLSDRFSAERPKGSFSTLEIQRTEQGDSAMYLCASSPDRGTDTQYFGPGTRLTVL.

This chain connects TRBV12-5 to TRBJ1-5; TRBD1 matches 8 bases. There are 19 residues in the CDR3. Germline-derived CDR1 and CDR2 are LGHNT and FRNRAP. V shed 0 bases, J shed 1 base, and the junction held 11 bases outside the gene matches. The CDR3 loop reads CASGLVLGQGIWSNQPQHF. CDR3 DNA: TGTGCTAGTGGTTTGGTACTAGGACAGGGTATTTGGAGCAATCAGCCCCAGCATTTT.

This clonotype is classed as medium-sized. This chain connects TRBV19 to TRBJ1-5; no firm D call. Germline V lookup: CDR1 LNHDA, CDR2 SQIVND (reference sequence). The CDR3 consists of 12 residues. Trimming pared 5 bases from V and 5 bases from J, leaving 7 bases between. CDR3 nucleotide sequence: TGTGCCAGTAGTCATTCGGATCAGCCCCAGCATTTT. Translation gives CASSHSDQPQHF.

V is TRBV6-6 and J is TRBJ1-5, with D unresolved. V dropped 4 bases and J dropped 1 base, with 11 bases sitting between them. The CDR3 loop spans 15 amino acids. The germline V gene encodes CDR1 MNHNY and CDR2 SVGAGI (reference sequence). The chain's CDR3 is CASSLSGGSNQPQHF. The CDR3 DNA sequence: TGTGCCAGCAGTTTAAGTGGAGGGAGCAATCAGCCCCAGCATTTT.

CDR3 sequence (DNA): TGTGCCAGCAGCCCCGGACAGGGCGACATCGGGGAGCTGTTTTTT. Translating gives CASSPGQGDIGELFF. V and J are TRBV7-9 and TRBJ2-2, with 8 bases matching TRBD1. The germline V gene encodes CDR1 SEHNR and CDR2 FQNEAQ (reference sequence). V lost 5 bases to trimming and J lost 7 bases; unmatched junction nucleotides: 9. There are 15 residues in the CDR3.

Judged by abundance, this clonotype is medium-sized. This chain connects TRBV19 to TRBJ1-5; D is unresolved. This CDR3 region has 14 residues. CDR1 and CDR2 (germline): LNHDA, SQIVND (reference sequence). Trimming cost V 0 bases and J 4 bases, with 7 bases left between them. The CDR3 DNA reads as TGTGCCAGTAGTATAGAGCCAGCTAATCAGCCCCAGCATTTT. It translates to CASSIEPANQPQHF. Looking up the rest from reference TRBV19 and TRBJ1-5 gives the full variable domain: DGGITQSPKYLFRKEGQNVTLSCEQNLNHDAMYWYRQDPGQGLRLIYYSQIVNDFQKGDIAEGYSVSREKKESFPLTVTSAQKNPTAFYLCASSIEPANQPQHFGDGTRLSIL.

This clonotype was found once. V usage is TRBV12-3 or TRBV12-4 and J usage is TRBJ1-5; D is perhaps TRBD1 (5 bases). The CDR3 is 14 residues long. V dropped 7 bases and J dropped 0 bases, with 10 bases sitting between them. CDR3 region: CASTDGGSNQPQHF. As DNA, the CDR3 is TGTGCCAGCACCGACGGGGGTAGCAATCAGCCCCAGCATTTT.

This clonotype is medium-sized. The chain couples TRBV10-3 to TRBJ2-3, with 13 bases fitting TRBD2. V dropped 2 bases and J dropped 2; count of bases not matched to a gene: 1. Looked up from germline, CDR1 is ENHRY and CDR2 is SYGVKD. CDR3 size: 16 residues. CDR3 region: CAISEGLAGVTDTQYF. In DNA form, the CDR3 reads TGTGCCATCAGTGAGGGACTAGCGGGGGTCACAGATACGCAGTATTTT.

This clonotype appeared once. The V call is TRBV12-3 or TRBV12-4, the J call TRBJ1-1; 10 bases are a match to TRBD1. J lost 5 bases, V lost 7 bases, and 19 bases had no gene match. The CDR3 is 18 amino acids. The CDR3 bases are TGTGCCAGCACCCCGGGACAGGGGCACCAGAACGGCTGGACTGAAGCTTTCTTT. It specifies CASTPGQGHQNGWTEAFF.

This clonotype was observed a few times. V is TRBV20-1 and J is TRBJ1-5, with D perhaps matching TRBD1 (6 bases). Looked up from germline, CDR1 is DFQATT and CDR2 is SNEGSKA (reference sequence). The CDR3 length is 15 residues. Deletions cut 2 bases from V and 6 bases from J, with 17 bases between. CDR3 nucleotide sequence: TGCAGTGCTAGACTAGGGGGGAAGACCCGTCAGCCCCAGCATTTT. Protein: CSARLGGKTRQPQHF.

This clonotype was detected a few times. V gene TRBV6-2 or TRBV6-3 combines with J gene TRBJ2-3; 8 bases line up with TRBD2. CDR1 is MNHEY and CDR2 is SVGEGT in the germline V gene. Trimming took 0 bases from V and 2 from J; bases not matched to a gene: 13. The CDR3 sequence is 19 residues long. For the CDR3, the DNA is TGTGCCAGCAGTTACTCGACCTTCGGAGCGGGAGTAAACACAGATACGCAGTATTTT. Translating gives CASSYSTFGAGVNTDTQYF.

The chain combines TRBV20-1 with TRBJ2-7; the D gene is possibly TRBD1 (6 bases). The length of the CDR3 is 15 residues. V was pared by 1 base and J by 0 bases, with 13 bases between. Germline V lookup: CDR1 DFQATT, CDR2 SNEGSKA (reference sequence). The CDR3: CSARVHRVDSYEQYF. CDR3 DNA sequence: TGCAGTGCTAGAGTGCACAGGGTAGACTCCTACGAGCAGTACTTC.